This is a list of T cell receptor beta chains from one sample in a study of T-cell reconstitution after alpha-beta-depleted transplantation in children. TCRdb re-derived calls from the PCR reads in MiXCR, one entry per CDR3 protein. The repertoire holds roughly 490,000 distinct CDR3 sequences, 11% seen once, with less than 15% in the top ten. The material sequenced was PBMCs, mostly from graft donor cells, taken 180 days after TCRalphabeta/CD19-depleted stem cell transplant. The origin of the receptors is a female patient aged 2-9 years who had a stem cell transplant for aplastic anemia, so the T cells may come from the graft donor. CDR3s include the opening cysteine and the closing phenylalanine or tryptophan. The D gene is left open where the match is weak. Clone size is not always given. Where it is, it says once, few, many or a class for expanded clones.

J gene	V gene	clone size	D gene	CDR3 DNA	CDR3 protein
TRBJ2-3	TRBV18	.	.	TGTGCCAGCTCAAATGAGCCAGGCTCCACAGATACGCAGTATTTT	CASSNEPGSTDTQYF
TRBJ1-6	TRBV3-1	few	TRBD1	TGTGCCAGCAGCCAAGCTGGGACAGGGGCGAGTTCACCCCTCCACTTT	CASSQAGTGASSPLHF
TRBJ2-1	TRBV7-2	.	.	TGTGCCAGCAGCTTAGCCCGACATGCAGCTTACTCCTACAATGAGCAGTTCTTC	CASSLARHAAYSYNEQFF
TRBJ2-6	TRBV3-1	.	.	TGTGCCAGCAGCCACCCTCTGTGGGGGTCCGGGGCCAACGTCCTGACTTTC	CASSHPLWGSGANVLTF
TRBJ1-2	TRBV9	few	.	TGTGCCAGCAGCGTAGCTTTGGGGACATCGTATGGCTACACCTTC	CASSVALGTSYGYTF
TRBJ2-1	TRBV5-1	.	.	TGCGCCAGCAGCCCACTAGACCCAAATGAGCAGTTCTTC	CASSPLDPNEQFF
TRBJ2-2	TRBV11-2	many	TRBD2	TGTGCCAGCAGCTCGGGACTAGCGCAGGCGGGGGAGCTGTTTTTT	CASSSGLAQAGELFF
TRBJ2-5	TRBV7-9	many	.	TGTGCCAGCAGCTTAGCCAGGGACCGGCAAGAGACCCAGTACTTC	CASSLARDRQETQYF
TRBJ2-1	TRBV5-1	many	.	TGCGCCAGCAGCTTGGGGTCGGGCCTTTACAATGAGCAGTTCTTC	CASSLGSGLYNEQFF
TRBJ2-6	TRBV5-1	few	.	TGCGCCAGCAGCTTGGTCGGACAGACAACCTCTGGGGCCAACGTCCTGACTTTC	CASSLVGQTTSGANVLTF
TRBJ2-5	TRBV20-1	few	TRBD1	TGCAGTGCTAGAGCCCGAGGAGGGACAGGGGGAGAGACCCAGTACTTC	CSARARGGTGGETQYF
TRBJ2-7	TRBV29-1	many	.	TGCAGCGTTAGAAAGGGAGGTGACTACGAGCAGTACTTC	CSVRKGGDYEQYF
TRBJ2-1	TRBV7-9	.	.	TGTGCCAGCAGCTTCGGATCCAATGAGCAGTTCTTC	CASSFGSNEQFF
TRBJ2-1	TRBV28	many	TRBD2	TGTGCCAGCAGTTTTTTGACAGGGAGGAAGGCTAGCGGGACCAATGAGCAGTTCTTC	CASSFLTGRKASGTNEQFF
TRBJ2-1	TRBV7-2	few	TRBD2	TGTGCCAGCAGCCCCTTAGCGGGAGGTTACAATGAGCAGTTCTTC	CASSPLAGGYNEQFF
TRBJ1-1	TRBV7-2	few	.	TGTGCCAGCAGCTTAGTAGATAAAGGGACTGAAGCTTTCTTT	CASSLVDKGTEAFF
TRBJ1-3	TRBV27	.	.	TGTGCCAGCAGTTCCGGCGGGGTGGCAGGGGTCGGAAACACCATATATTTT	CASSSGGVAGVGNTIYF
TRBJ1-1	TRBV28	few	.	TGTGCCAGTCATTTAACAGGTGCCGCTTTCTTT	CASHLTGAAFF
TRBJ2-3	TRBV27	.	TRBD2	TGTGCCAGCAGCGGACTAGGCGATACGCAGTATTTT	CASSGLGDTQYF
TRBJ2-7	TRBV28	.	TRBD2	TGTGCCAGCAGCCCGCTTAGCGGGAGAAGCTCGGGGATCTCCTACGAGCAGTACTTC	CASSPLSGRSSGISYEQYF
TRBJ2-1	TRBV12-3/TRBV12-4	many	.	TGTGCCAGCAGTTTCCTATATCCCTACAATGAGCAGTTCTTC	CASSFLYPYNEQFF
TRBJ1-5	TRBV4-3	.	.	TGCGCCAGCAGCCAAGAGACCCCTGGCCCCCAGCATTTT	CASSQETPGPQHF
TRBJ2-1	TRBV20-1	.	.	TGCAGTGAAGTGAAGGCCTACAATGAGCAGTTCTTC	CSEVKAYNEQFF
TRBJ1-5	TRBV19	few	.	TGTGCCAGTGCCATGAGAGGGGCCTCCAATCAGCCCCAGCATTTT	CASAMRGASNQPQHF
TRBJ2-3	TRBV28	.	TRBD2	TGTGCCAGCAGCTATTGGACTAGTAAGAGGGGAGATACGCAGTATTTT	CASSYWTSKRGDTQYF
TRBJ1-1	TRBV4-3	many	.	TGCGCCAGCAGCCAAGCGGGACTCACGAACACTGAAGCTTTCTTT	CASSQAGLTNTEAFF
TRBJ2-7	TRBV28	.	TRBD1	TGTGCCATGGGACAGGCGAACTCCTACGAGCAGTACTTC	CAMGQANSYEQYF
TRBJ2-1	TRBV15	few	.	TGTGCCACCAGCAGCCGGATATCCTACAATGAGCAGTTCTTC	CATSSRISYNEQFF
TRBJ2-7	TRBV4-3	.	.	TGCGCCAGCAGCCAAGATCGAACAGGGAAGTTCGAGCAGTACTTC	CASSQDRTGKFEQYF
TRBJ1-6	TRBV12-3/TRBV12-4	.	.	TGTGCCAGCAGTTTTGCAGGGGCGAATAATTCACCCCTCCACTTT	CASSFAGANNSPLHF
TRBJ2-1	TRBV2	few	TRBD2	TGTGCCAGCAGTGAAGCTGCGGGACTAGCGGGAGAAGCGCTTTACAATGAGCAGTTCTTC	CASSEAAGLAGEALYNEQFF
TRBJ2-7	TRBV6-1	few	TRBD1	TGTGCCAGCAGTCGGACAGGGACCACTACCCACGAGCAGTACTTC	CASSRTGTTTHEQYF
TRBJ2-5	TRBV29-1	.	.	TGCAGCGTGCTAGCGATCCAAGAGACCCAGTACTTC	CSVLAIQETQYF
TRBJ1-2	TRBV27	many	.	TGTGCCAGCAGTTCCGGAGGGCTTGGATATGGCTACACCTTC	CASSSGGLGYGYTF
TRBJ2-3	TRBV5-1	.	TRBD2	TGCGCCAGCAGCTTGGCCCGCCTAGCGGGGATAAGCACTACGCAGTATTTT	CASSLARLAGISTTQYF
TRBJ1-3	TRBV12-3/TRBV12-4	.	TRBD1	TGTGCCAGCAGCCGGGGACAGGGCTCTGGAAACACCATATATTTT	CASSRGQGSGNTIYF
TRBJ2-5	TRBV7-2	few	TRBD2	TGTGCCAGCAGCTCCCTCGGGAGGGGAGAGACCCAGTACTTC	CASSSLGRGETQYF
TRBJ1-4	TRBV28	few	TRBD1	TGTGGATGTAGGCGCCAGGGGGCTAATGAAAAACTGTTTTTT	CGCRRQGANEKLFF